This TCR beta chain was sequenced during a study of Ad26.COV2.S vaccination and SARS-CoV-2 variants. Treatment: around 19 received Ad26.COV2.S at low or high dose, single or two shots; roughly 5 received placebo; per-sample allocation not given. Specimens were obtained on day 63 following the first vaccine or placebo injection. Profiling relied on immunoSEQ multiplex PCR, and the TCRdb table lists in-frame clones only, not all of them. The sample consists of 200,000 to 300,000 clones, around 88% of them appearing once. This clone was counted once. Per the germline V gene, CDR1 is KGHSH and CDR2 is LQKENI. CDR3 length: 13 amino acids. V trimming: 6 bases; J trimming: 8 bases; junction bases outside the gene matches: 4.

This sample comprised peripheral blood, obtained in a trial of Ad26.COV2.S vaccine versus placebo. The sequence was obtained from a person between 18 and 60 years old who received the Ad26.COV2.S COVID-19 vaccine or a placebo. The chain has TRBV18 and TRBJ1-2; TRBD1 agrees at 12 bases. The DNA for the CDR3 is TGTGCCAGCTCGGGCGGGACAGGGGGCGGCTACACCTTC. Its protein product is CASSGGTGGGYTF.